Shown below are 20 T cell receptor beta chains from a single sample sequenced in a study of spatial heterogeneity in lung cancer. Time point defined: sample taken at primary tumor resection. The input material, whole RNA from tumor, nontumor lung or frozen PBMC, was sequenced unsorted. Using its own MiXCR run on the 5' RACE reads, TCRdb lists one record per CDR3 protein. The profile shows more than 2,000 distinct CDR3 sequences, around 16% of them singletons. The starting material was PBMCs, obtained at surgery. These TCRs come from a male donor with early-stage non-small cell lung cancer.

The sample holds many counts of this clonotype. The chain links TRBV4-3 to TRBJ2-7; no definite D call. CDR1 is LGHNA and CDR2 is YSLEER in the germline V gene. This CDR3 region has 15 residues. Trimming left V 0 bases short and J 4 bases short, with 13 bases between. CDR3 DNA: TGCGCCAGCAGCCAAGACAGGCTTAAGGTGTACGAGCAGTACTTC. Translation gives CASSQDRLKVYEQYF.

The CDR3 sequence: CASSESWGSGETYEQYF. The CDR3 DNA reads TGTGCCAGCAGTGAAAGTTGGGGTAGCGGGGAGACCTACGAGCAGTACTTC. The rearrangement links TRBV2 to TRBJ2-7; 8 bases are shared with TRBD2. V lost 2 bases and J lost 2; bases outside the gene matches: 11. Germline V gene data show CDR1 as SNHLY and CDR2 as FYNNEI. The CDR3 sequence is 17 residues long.

This clonotype is termed medium-sized. This rearrangement joins TRBV27 to TRBJ2-2; no definite D call. V gave up 8 bases and J gave up 2 bases, with 12 bases separating them. This CDR3 contains 14 residues. From germline, CDR1 is MNHEY and CDR2 SMNVEV (reference sequence). This CDR3 reads CASGRLTNTGELFF. CDR3 DNA: TGTGCCAGCGGCCGACTGACCAACACCGGGGAGCTGTTTTTT.

This clonotype was observed many times. The J gene is TRBJ1-1, the V gene TRBV5-4; D might be TRBD1 (5 bases). The CDR3 is 14 amino acids. Deletions cut 5 bases from V and 1 base from J, with 12 bases between. From germline, CDR1 is SGHNT and CDR2 YYREEE (reference sequence). The CDR3 nucleotides read TGTGCCAGCAGTCTCCGGGACGGGAACACTGAAGCTTTCTTT. This gives the protein CASSLRDGNTEAFF.

This clonotype was seen at least ten times. V is TRBV9 and J is TRBJ2-2; D call uncertain. In germline, CDR1 is SGDLS, CDR2 YYNGEE. CDR3 length: 14 residues. V was clipped by 0 bases and J by 3 bases, with 6 bases between them. Here the CDR3 reads CASSVEGYTGELFF. The CDR3 nucleotides read TGTGCCAGCAGCGTAGAGGGATACACCGGGGAGCTGTTTTTT.

This clonotype was seen many times. The chain combines TRBV7-9 with TRBJ2-1; D not resolved. CDR3 length equals 16 residues. The germline V gene has CDR1 SEHNR and CDR2 FQNEAQ (reference sequence). V was pared by 5 bases and J by 3 bases, with 17 bases between. The CDR3, as DNA: TGTGCCAGCAGCCTGATAGGAGTATCAATCTACAATGAGCAGTTCTTC. Its translation: CASSLIGVSIYNEQFF.

There are many counts of this clonotype. The V and J genes are TRBV7-2 and TRBJ2-5; 9 positions match TRBD1. The V and J ends lost 8 bases and 4 bases, in that order; junction bases with no gene match: 11. This CDR3 has 15 residues. Germline CDR1 SGHTA, CDR2 FQGNSA. CDR3 sequence: CASSRQGGSVETQYF. CDR3 DNA: TGTGCCAGCTCCCGACAGGGGGGGAGCGTAGAGACCCAGTACTTC.

This clonotype is classed as medium-sized. The chain recombines TRBV7-3 with TRBJ2-7; D gene uncertain. Germline CDR1 and CDR2: SGHTA and FQGTGA. The length of the CDR3 is 12 residues. V was trimmed by 2 bases and J by 5 bases, leaving 7 bases between them. Here the CDR3 DNA reads TGTGCCAGCAGCTTACCAGGCAACGAGCAGTACTTC. Encoded protein: CASSLPGNEQYF.

This clonotype is judged medium-sized. This sequence joins TRBV20-1 and TRBJ2-2, with 10 bases identical to TRBD2. The CDR3 is made up of 15 amino acids. V lost 1 base to trimming and J lost 7 bases; unmatched junction nucleotides: 6. The V gene's germline CDR1 is DFQATT and CDR2 SNEGSKA (reference sequence). CDR3 nucleotides: TGCAGTGCTAGAGCCAGCGGGAGGGCCAACGGGGAGCTGTTTTTT. Its translation is CSARASGRANGELFF.

This chain connects TRBV7-2 to TRBJ2-7; 9 positions agree with TRBD2. The CDR3 is 15 amino acids. CDR1 and CDR2 from the germline V gene are SGHTA and FQGNSA. V lost 5 bases, J lost 3 bases, and 8 bases stayed unmatched. The CDR3 is CASSHNSGGYYEQYF. The CDR3 region has the DNA TGTGCCAGCAGCCATAATAGCGGGGGTTACTACGAGCAGTACTTC.

This clonotype is medium-sized by share. The chain employs TRBV11-2 and TRBJ2-1; 14 bases line up with TRBD2. CDR3 size: 16 residues. CDR1 and CDR2 from the germline V gene are SGHAT and FQNNGV. J lost 8 bases, V lost 5 bases, and 8 bases had no gene match. CDR3 sequence: CASSLGTSGRIDEQFF. The CDR3, as DNA: TGTGCCAGCAGCCTTGGGACTAGCGGGAGAATTGATGAGCAGTTCTTC.

By proportion, this clonotype is medium-sized (0.01 to 0.1%). The rearrangement links TRBV7-8 to TRBJ1-5; D ambiguous. The CDR3 extends over 15 amino acids. Trimming removed 4 bases at V and 8 bases at J, with 18 bases between. CDR1 is SGHVS, CDR2 FQNEAQ, per germline. CDR3 DNA: TGTGCCAGCAGCTCTAGAGAGGGCCGAGATGAGCCCCAGCATTTT. Its translation: CASSSREGRDEPQHF. The full variable domain, completed using reference TRBV7-8 and TRBJ1-5, is GAGVSQSPRYKVAKRGQDVALRCDPISGHVSLFWYQQALGQGPEFLTYFQNEAQLDKSGLPSDRFFAERPEGSVSTLKIQRTQQEDSAVYLCASSSREGRDEPQHFGDGTRLSIL.

This clonotype is categorized as medium-sized. The rearrangement uses TRBV7-2 and TRBJ2-2, with 7 bases that match TRBD2. The CDR3 extends over 16 amino acids. The ends lost 5 bases at V and 0 bases at J; junction bases unmatched: 6. From germline, CDR1 is SGHTA and CDR2 FQGNSA. Written as DNA, the CDR3 is TGTGCCAGCAGCCGATTACTAGCGACGAACACCGGGGAGCTGTTTTTT. This codes for CASSRLLATNTGELFF.

By proportion, this clonotype is medium-sized (0.01 to 0.1%). The J gene is TRBJ2-7, the V gene TRBV14; 14 nucleotides agree with TRBD2. The germline V gene has CDR1 SGHDN and CDR2 FVKESK. J gave up 3 bases and V 5 bases, and 3 bases lay outside the gene matches. The CDR3 consists of 15 residues. CDR3 nucleotide sequence: TGTGCCAGCAGCTTTGGACTAGCGGGAGGCTACGAGCAGTACTTC. This encodes CASSFGLAGGYEQYF.

This clonotype is judged medium-sized. The chain employs TRBV7-2 and TRBJ2-5; TRBD2 agrees at 11 bases. The V segment lost 5 bases and the J segment 4 bases; nucleotides outside the gene matches: 9. This CDR3 region has 16 residues. Per the germline V gene, CDR1 is SGHTA and CDR2 is FQGNSA. CDR3 sequence: CASSRMPSGRRETQYF. DNA of the CDR3: TGTGCCAGCAGCCGGATGCCTAGCGGGAGGAGAGAGACCCAGTACTTC.

This clonotype was counted only a few times. The gene calls are TRBV7-2 and TRBJ2-3; no clear D gene. Per the germline V gene, CDR1 is SGHTA and CDR2 is FQGNSA. This CDR3 has 15 residues. The V end was cut by 1 base, the J end by 2 bases, with 10 bases between. CDR3 DNA sequence: TGTGCCAGCAGCTTAGGGGTCAGGACCACAGATACGCAGTATTTT. Encoded protein: CASSLGVRTTDTQYF.

By proportion, this clonotype is medium-sized. The CDR3 protein is CASRWGIGGTGELFF. The CDR3 DNA reads as TGTGCCAGCAGATGGGGAATCGGCGGCACCGGGGAGCTGTTTTTT. J is TRBJ2-2 and V is TRBV6-1; no clear D gene. Germline CDR1 MNHNS, CDR2 SASEGT. The CDR3 runs to 15 residues. Between the trimmed V and J ends, which lost 6 bases and 4 bases, there was a span of 15 bases.

This clonotype was counted a few times. V gene TRBV7-9 combines with J gene TRBJ2-5; D is unresolved. CDR1 is SEHNR and CDR2 is FQNEAQ in the germline V gene (reference sequence). The germline V and J ends were trimmed by 5 bases and 0 bases, with 13 bases remaining between them. The length of the CDR3 is 15 residues. CDR3 in amino acids: CASSPRRTHQETQYF. The CDR3, as DNA: TGTGCCAGCAGCCCCCGACGGACCCACCAAGAGACCCAGTACTTC.

The V call is TRBV12-3 or TRBV12-4, the J call TRBJ1-5; D not certain. The CDR3 is made up of 14 amino acids. V dropped 5 bases and J dropped 2 bases, with 10 bases sitting between them. The CDR3 sequence is CASSLAGGNQPQHF. CDR3 DNA: TGTGCCAGCAGTCTCGCCGGGGGCAATCAGCCCCAGCATTTT.

Judged by abundance, this clonotype is large. This rearrangement joins TRBV28 to TRBJ2-1; 7 positions agree with TRBD2. The CDR3 length is 18 residues. V dropped 3 bases and J dropped 4; count of bases not matched to a gene: 15. The germline V gene encodes CDR1 MDHEN and CDR2 SYDVKM. The CDR3 nucleotides are TGTGCCAGCAGTTTCCTACACCCGGGGAGGGCGGGGTACAATGAGCAGTTCTTC. Translation gives CASSFLHPGRAGYNEQFF. The whole variable domain, filled in from reference TRBV28 and TRBJ2-1, reads DVKVTQSSRYLVKRTGEKVFLECVQDMDHENMFWYRQDPGLGLRLIYFSYDVKMKEKGDIPEGYSVSREKKERFSLILESASTNQTSMYLCASSFLHPGRAGYNEQFFGPGTRLTVL.